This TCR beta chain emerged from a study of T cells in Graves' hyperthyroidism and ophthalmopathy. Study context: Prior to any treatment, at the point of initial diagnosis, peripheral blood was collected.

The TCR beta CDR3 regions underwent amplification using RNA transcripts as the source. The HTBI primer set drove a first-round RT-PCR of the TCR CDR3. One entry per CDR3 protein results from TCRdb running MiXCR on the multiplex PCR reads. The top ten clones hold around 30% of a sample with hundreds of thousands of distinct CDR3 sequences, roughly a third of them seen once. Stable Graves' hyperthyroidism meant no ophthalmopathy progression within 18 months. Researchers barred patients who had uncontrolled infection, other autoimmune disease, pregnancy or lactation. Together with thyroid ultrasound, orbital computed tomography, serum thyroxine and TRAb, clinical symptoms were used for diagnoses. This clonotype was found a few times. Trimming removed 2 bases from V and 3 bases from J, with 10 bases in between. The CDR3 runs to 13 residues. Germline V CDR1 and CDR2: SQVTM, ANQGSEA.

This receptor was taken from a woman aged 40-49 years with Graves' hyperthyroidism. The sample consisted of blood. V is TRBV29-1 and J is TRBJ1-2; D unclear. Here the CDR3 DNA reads TGCAGCGTTGAAAGGAGGGCAGACTATGGCTACACCTTC. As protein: CSVERRADYGYTF.